The 27 T cell receptor beta chains listed next were all sequenced from one sample in a study of response to subunit inactivated influenza vaccine. TCRdb recomputed calls from the RT-PCR reads with MiXCR, one row per CDR3 protein. The sample yields around 200,000 distinct CDR3 sequences, about 15% seen once. The starting material was CD8+ T cells sorted from PBMCs, obtained roughly 5 days after vaccination. These receptors originate from a man aged 45-65 years who received an inactivated influenza vaccine.

The genes are TRBV6-5 and TRBJ1-1; D is uncertain. This CDR3 is built from 13 residues. The V gene's germline CDR1 is MNHEY and CDR2 SVGAGI. Trimming shortened V by 2 bases and J by 3 bases, and 7 bases separated the two germline ends. CDR3 DNA: TGTGCCAGCAGTTACGGCACATACACTGAAGCTTTCTTT. Residues: CASSYGTYTEAFF.

The V and J genes are TRBV24-1 and TRBJ2-5; 9 nucleotides match TRBD1. Germline values: CDR1 KGHDR, CDR2 SFDVKD. This CDR3 region has 15 residues. V shed 0 bases, J shed 5 bases, and the junction held 3 bases outside the gene matches. CDR3 sequence reads: CATSDLRTGDETQYF. The CDR3 bases are TGTGCCACCAGTGATTTGAGGACAGGGGACGAGACCCAGTACTTC.

This clonotype was observed a few times. This chain links TRBV5-1 with TRBJ1-1; D is unclear. V was cut by 2 bases and J by 0 bases, with 5 bases left in between. CDR1 and CDR2 (germline): SGHRS, YFSETQ. The CDR3 length is 13 residues. The CDR3 loop reads CASSLDMNTEAFF. The CDR3 DNA follows: TGCGCCAGCAGCTTAGACATGAACACTGAAGCTTTCTTT.

Only a few counts were recorded for this clonotype. V gene TRBV7-9 combines with J gene TRBJ1-2; no clear D. The CDR3 sequence is 12 residues long. CDR1 is SEHNR and CDR2 is FQNEAQ in the germline V gene (reference sequence). The V end was cut by 1 base, the J end by 8 bases, with 8 bases between. The CDR3 DNA reads TGTGCCAGCAGCTTAGGGGGAAGAGGCTACACCTTC. Its translation: CASSLGGRGYTF.

V usage is TRBV11-2 and J usage is TRBJ2-5; the match to TRBD1 covers 8 bases. The trim removed 6 bases at V and 7 bases at J, leaving 13 bases unmatched. The CDR3 has 15 amino acids. CDR1 is SGHAT and CDR2 is FQNNGV in the germline V gene. CDR3 in DNA: TGTGCCAGCAGTAGCATCCGGGACAGGAATCGGACCCAGTACTTC. Translation gives CASSSIRDRNRTQYF. Filled out from reference TRBV11-2 and TRBJ2-5, the complete variable domain reads EAGVAQSPRYKIIEKRQSVAFWCNPISGHATLYWYQQILGQGPKLLIQFQNNGVVDDSQLPKDRFSAERLKGVDSTLKIQPAKLEDSAVYLCASSSIRDRNRTQYFGPGTRLLVL.

This clonotype appeared once. The chain uses TRBV7-9 and TRBJ2-7; no firm D call. V was pared by 10 bases and J by 6 bases, with 10 bases between. CDR3 length: 10 residues. The germline CDR1 and CDR2 sequences are SEHNR and FQNEAQ (reference sequence). CDR3 loop: CAIGPSEQYF. The CDR3, as DNA: TGTGCCATCGGACCCTCCGAGCAGTACTTC.

This clonotype occurred a few times. This chain links TRBV7-9 with TRBJ2-7, with TRBD1 matching over 8 bases. CDR3 size: 15 residues. Losses at the gene ends were 2 bases for V and 2 bases for J; bases not matched to a gene: 5. Germline V gene data show CDR1 as SEHNR and CDR2 as FQNEAQ (reference sequence). The CDR3 bases are TGTGCCAGCAGCTTAATGACAGGGGATCCCTACGAGCAGTACTTC. This gives the protein CASSLMTGDPYEQYF.

This clonotype was seen only a few times. This chain joins TRBV6-2 or TRBV6-3 and TRBJ2-2; D remains ambiguous. This CDR3 spans 11 amino acids. V was clipped by 2 bases and J by 8 bases, with 3 bases between them. Looked up from germline, CDR1 is MNHEY and CDR2 is SVGEGT. The CDR3 sequence: CASSYPGELFF. The CDR3 DNA is TGTGCCAGCAGTTACCCTGGGGAGCTGTTTTTT.

CDR3 residues: CASSVDGRARETQYF. In DNA form, the CDR3 reads TGTGCCAGCAGCGTAGACGGGAGGGCCCGGGAGACCCAGTACTTC. V and J are TRBV9 and TRBJ2-5; 8 bases are shared with TRBD2. The CDR3 has 15 residues. Germline V gene lookup returns CDR1 SGDLS and CDR2 YYNGEE. J was trimmed by 5 bases and V by 0 bases; bases with no gene match: 6.

This clonotype came up a few times. This chain uses TRBV14 with TRBJ2-2; no clear D. Looked up from germline, CDR1 is SGHDN and CDR2 is FVKESK. The V end was cut by 0 bases, the J end by 2 bases, with 10 bases between. The CDR3 loop spans 16 amino acids. The CDR3 region is CASSQEGKINTGELFF. Here the CDR3 DNA reads TGTGCCAGCAGCCAAGAAGGCAAAATCAACACCGGGGAGCTGTTTTTT.

The chain combines TRBV28 with TRBJ2-3; no reliable D call. There are 15 residues in the CDR3. The germline V gene has CDR1 MDHEN and CDR2 SYDVKM. The germline V and J ends were trimmed by 2 bases and 2 bases, with 11 bases remaining between them. CDR3 residues: CASSLTAGPTDTQYF. The CDR3 DNA follows: TGTGCCAGCAGTTTAACGGCAGGCCCCACAGATACGCAGTATTTT.

This clonotype was seen a few times. This chain links TRBV2 with TRBJ2-3; 8 bases agree with TRBD2. Trimming at V came to 3 bases and at J to 3 bases, leaving 5 bases not matched to a gene. Germline lookup yields CDR1 SNHLY and CDR2 FYNNEI. The CDR3 is 15 residues long. This CDR3 reads CASSDPAGATDTQYF. CDR3 nucleotide sequence: TGTGCCAGCAGTGACCCAGCGGGGGCGACAGATACGCAGTATTTT.

The J gene is TRBJ2-6, the V gene TRBV18; unclear D gene. This CDR3 has 13 amino acids. Germline CDR1 and CDR2: KGHSH and LQKENI. Trimming cost V 6 bases and J 3 bases, with 6 bases left between them. CDR3 sequence: CASSRDGANVLTF. The CDR3 DNA reads as TGTGCCAGCTCTAGGGATGGGGCCAACGTCCTGACTTTC.

This clonotype was counted ten times or more. The CDR3 sequence: CASSQAPQGGNEQFF. For the CDR3, the DNA is TGCGCCAGCAGCCAAGCGCCACAGGGTGGGAATGAGCAGTTCTTC. The rearrangement links TRBV4-1 to TRBJ2-1, with D possibly being TRBD1 (6 bases). Germline V gene sequence: CDR1 MGHRA, CDR2 YSYEKL. The CDR3 is 15 residues long. The germline V and J ends were trimmed by 1 base and 7 bases, with 14 bases remaining between them.

The chain employs TRBV12-3 or TRBV12-4 and TRBJ1-5, with TRBD1 matching over 7 bases. With V trimmed by 6 bases and J by 3 bases, 5 bases remained unmatched. The CDR3 runs to 14 residues. For the CDR3, the DNA is TGTGCCAGCAGCCTAGACAGGGCCAATCAGCCCCAGCATTTT. It codes for CASSLDRANQPQHF.

Comments on this clonotype: The germline gene is not matched at one end of the junction; a read error may be the cause. The genes are TRBV27 and TRBJ2-1; D uncertain. The CDR3 has 13 amino acids. Looked up from germline, CDR1 is MNHEY and CDR2 is SMNVEV (reference sequence). The CDR3 here is CAGSLSLGNEQFF. DNA of the CDR3: TGTGCCGGCAGTTTATCGTTGGGAAATGAGCAGTTCTTC.

The rearrangement links TRBV19 to TRBJ2-1, with TRBD1 matching 8 bases. V shed 1 base, J shed 10 bases, and the junction held 6 bases outside the gene matches. The length of the CDR3 is 14 residues. Germline CDR1 LNHDA, CDR2 SQIVND (reference sequence). The CDR3 coding sequence is TGTGCCAGTAGTATAGGAGACAGGGGATTCGAGCAGTTCTTC. As protein: CASSIGDRGFEQFF.

This chain joins TRBV28 and TRBJ1-6; TRBD1 aligns across 7 bases. Germline V gene lookup returns CDR1 MDHEN and CDR2 SYDVKM. J was trimmed by 0 bases and V by 4 bases; bases with no gene match: 15. The CDR3 length is 20 residues. CDR3: CASSSTLTGTVRSYNSPLHF. In nucleotides, the CDR3 is TGTGCCAGCAGTTCCACATTAACCGGGACAGTCCGCTCCTATAATTCACCCCTCCACTTT.

This clonotype was seen a few times. The genes are TRBV28 and TRBJ2-5, with D possibly matching TRBD1 (5 bases). The CDR3 loop spans 15 amino acids. The V end was cut by 7 bases, the J end by 2 bases, with 17 bases between. CDR1 MDHEN and CDR2 SYDVKM come from the germline V gene. The CDR3 region has the DNA TGTGCCAGCACTGAAACCCTGGGGCTACAAGAGACCCAGTACTTC. This sequence encodes CASTETLGLQETQYF.

This clonotype was seen many times. The chain joins TRBV5-1 to TRBJ1-1; D gene ambiguous. The V gene lost 4 bases and the J gene lost 4 bases, with 8 bases spanning the gap. Germline CDR1 reads SGHRS; CDR2 reads YFSETQ. CDR3 length equals 12 residues. CDR3 DNA sequence: TGCGCCAGCAGCGTGGGGAGCACTGAAGCTTTCTTT. Its translation is CASSVGSTEAFF.

V gene TRBV12-3 or TRBV12-4 combines with J gene TRBJ1-1, with no clear D. V lost 1 base to trimming and J lost 5 bases, with 14 bases between them. The CDR3 extends over 15 amino acids. The CDR3 DNA reads as TGTGCCAGCAGTTTAGTCGGCGGAAGATATACTGAAGCTTTCTTT. It is translated as CASSLVGGRYTEAFF.

At least ten counts were recorded for this clonotype. The rearrangement uses TRBV11-3 and TRBJ2-3, with 10 bases that match TRBD1. V lost 5 bases and J lost 3; bases outside the gene matches: 17. This CDR3 contains 19 residues. Germline-derived CDR1 and CDR2 are SGHNT and YENEEA. The chain's CDR3 is CASSPSFGQGVGRTDTQYF. CDR3 nucleotide sequence: TGTGCCAGCAGCCCATCCTTCGGACAGGGGGTCGGGAGGACAGATACGCAGTATTTT.

This clonotype has just a few counts. The J gene is TRBJ2-7, the V gene TRBV7-6; 10 bases line up with TRBD1. The J segment lost 5 bases and the V segment lost 1 base, leaving 5 bases of the junction unmatched. Germline lookup yields CDR1 SGHVS and CDR2 FNYEAQ. The CDR3 covers 15 residues. The DNA for the CDR3 is TGTGCCAGCAGCTTAGAATGGGGGACAGGGGACGAGCAGTACTTC. Protein: CASSLEWGTGDEQYF.

The V call is TRBV5-1, the J call TRBJ2-1, with D uncertain. Trimming removed 2 bases from V and 10 bases from J, with 16 bases in between. The CDR3 has 14 amino acids. The germline CDR1 and CDR2 sequences are SGHRS and YFSETQ. CDR3 bases: TGCGCCAGCAGCTTATCAACGGGTTTTGGGGAGCAGTTCTTC. Amino acids: CASSLSTGFGEQFF.

This clonotype came up a few times. The chain has TRBV27 and TRBJ2-7, with D possibly being TRBD1 or TRBD2 (5 bases each). Germline V lookup: CDR1 MNHEY, CDR2 SMNVEV (reference sequence). The germline V and J ends were trimmed by 5 bases and 2 bases, with 10 bases remaining between them. The CDR3 runs to 13 residues. CDR3 region: CASSIRDPYEQYF. Written as DNA, the CDR3 is TGTGCCAGCAGTATCCGGGACCCCTACGAGCAGTACTTC.

This sequence joins TRBV2 and TRBJ2-5; D ambiguous. V was cut by 6 bases and J by 4 bases, with 6 bases left in between. The germline CDR1 and CDR2 sequences are SNHLY and FYNNEI. The CDR3 is 11 amino acids. CDR3 region: CASRDLETQYF. The CDR3 region has the DNA TGTGCCAGCAGAGATCTAGAGACCCAGTACTTC.

This chain joins TRBV12-3 or TRBV12-4 and TRBJ2-7, with 7 positions matching TRBD1. The CDR3 has 17 residues. Losses at the gene ends were 2 bases for V and 0 bases for J; bases not matched to a gene: 10. CDR3 bases: TGTGCCAGCAGTTTATTGGTTGGGACAGTGCCCTCCTACGAGCAGTACTTC. The encoded protein is CASSLLVGTVPSYEQYF.